A selection of T cell receptor beta chains follows, all from one sample in a study of identical twins. TCRdb itself ran the 5' RACE reads through MiXCR, one entry per CDR3 protein. The sample has 450,000 or so distinct CDR3 sequences; approximately 15% are singletons. The sample was also linked to a second study, of yellow fever vaccine responses in identical twins.

Sequences were obtained from CD4+ T cells sorted from blood. The receptors come from a woman under 30 in good health. The conserved cysteine and the conserved F or W are not part of the CDR3 here.

J gene	V gene	CDR3 protein
TRBJ1-6	TRBV7-7	ASSPDRVVSPLH
TRBJ2-6	TRBV20-1	SARVPDGFSGANVLT
TRBJ2-1	TRBV9	ASSTGGPTYNEQF
TRBJ2-2	TRBV20-1	STREFIANTGELF
TRBJ2-7	TRBV2	ASRQGEDLRSYEQY
TRBJ2-5	TRBV6-2/TRBV6-3	ASTRTELQETQY
TRBJ2-5	TRBV10-3	AISESRGESDQY
TRBJ2-1	TRBV28	ASGAGSAYNEQF
TRBJ2-2	TRBV19	ASSPIGGWNTGELF
TRBJ2-1	TRBV4-1	ASSQGPGQVDEQF
TRBJ1-5	TRBV6-1	ASSQKLGFGNQPQH